This T cell receptor beta chain came from a study of shared clonotypes between healthy human individuals. Background on the study: Each donor had three CD4 naive, three CD4 memory, two CD8 naive and one CD8 memory plate. Study results and caveats: The low donor count limited represented genetic and exposure-history diversity. How much donors shared clonotypes was expected to be affected by sequencing depth.

The CDR3 runs to 15 residues. The V and J ends lost 0 bases and 2 bases respectively, with 8 bases between them. In germline, CDR1 is SGHRS, CDR2 YFSETQ. The method was immunoSEQ multiplex PCR; TCRdb's version includes in-frame clones alone and lacks a portion of them. The sample gives over a million clones, around 97% of which show up once; more than 0.9% is in the top ten. Remarks on this clone: The antigen is undetermined. The identical CDR3 is also encoded by other nucleotide sequences in the sample.

Study donors comprised healthy, HIV-negative adults devoid of recent acute infection or vaccination. The sequenced sample consisted of naive CD4+ T cells sorted from blood. Subset indicated: CD45RA+ positively selected. The J gene is TRBJ2-2, the V gene TRBV5-1; D gene unclear. This clonotype was sampled from a man between 25 and 39 years old in good health. CDR3 DNA: TGCGCCAGCAGCTTGGGTCCGATAAACACCGGGGAGCTGTTTTTT. It encodes CASSLGPINTGELFF.